The 7 T cell receptor beta chains listed next were all sequenced from one sample in a study of cytomegalovirus exposure and HLA in healthy donors. A multiplex PCR was run with 60 Vbeta primers and 13 Jbeta primers. Profiling relied on immunoSEQ multiplex PCR, and the TCRdb table lists in-frame clones only, not all of them. The sample shows roughly 180,000 clones, less than 80% of them seen only once. Sequences were obtained from PBMCs. The receptor set was obtained from a man aged 18 to 35 in good health and CMV-seronegative.

This chain links TRBV19 with TRBJ1-6, with TRBD1 matching over 9 bases. Losses at the gene ends were 7 bases for V and 7 bases for J; bases not matched to a gene: 8. Germline assignment: CDR1 LNHDA and CDR2 SQIVND (reference sequence). The CDR3 contains 15 residues. Here the CDR3 reads CASNPGQGWNSPLHF. DNA of the CDR3: TGTGCCAGTAACCCGGGACAGGGTTGGAATTCACCCCTCCACTTT.

V gene TRBV7-9 combines with J gene TRBJ2-2; D is ambiguous. This CDR3 contains 15 residues. CDR1 and CDR2 (germline): SEHNR, FQNEAQ (reference sequence). The germline V and J ends were trimmed by 5 bases and 0 bases, with 10 bases remaining between them. As DNA, the CDR3 is TGTGCCAGCAGCCCCCAGGCTGCGAACACCGGGGAGCTGTTTTTT. Protein product: CASSPQAANTGELFF.

The rearrangement uses TRBV11-2 and TRBJ2-7; 12 bases agree with TRBD2. This CDR3 spans 14 amino acids. Germline V lookup: CDR1 SGHAT, CDR2 FQNNGV. With V trimmed by 4 bases and J by 4 bases, 2 bases remained unmatched. CDR3 nucleotide sequence: TGTGCCAGCAGCTCGACTAGCGGGAGTTACGAGCAGTACTTC. It encodes CASSSTSGSYEQYF.

This clone has only a few counts. This chain links TRBV7-9 with TRBJ1-1, with D unresolved. CDR1 is SEHNR, CDR2 FQNEAQ, per germline (reference sequence). The CDR3 runs 16 residues. V was cut by 1 base and J by 1 base, with 13 bases left in between. CDR3: CASSLGRQVQNTEAFF. The CDR3 DNA is TGTGCCAGCAGCTTAGGTCGGCAGGTCCAGAACACTGAAGCTTTCTTT.

In DNA form, the CDR3 reads TGTGCCAGCAGCTTAGCCCAGGGTATCCACGAGCAGTACTTC. This translates into CASSLAQGIHEQYF. V is TRBV7-9 and J is TRBJ2-7, with D tentatively TRBD1 (5 bases). The CDR3 is made up of 14 amino acids. Looked up from germline, CDR1 is SEHNR and CDR2 is FQNEAQ (reference sequence). The ends were cut back, 0 bases at V and 5 bases at J, with 11 bases in the middle.

The chain employs TRBV5-1 and TRBJ2-5; 8 bases match TRBD1. Trimming took 7 bases from V and 3 from J; bases not matched to a gene: 14. CDR3 length equals 16 residues. The V gene's germline CDR1 is SGHRS and CDR2 YFSETQ. CDR3 nucleotide sequence: TGCGCCAGCCATAGCCAGGGGGCGCTGAAGGAAGAGACCCAGTACTTC. It encodes CASHSQGALKEETQYF.

This chain uses TRBV9 with TRBJ2-1; 12 nucleotides match TRBD2. The ends lost 1 base at V and 5 bases at J; junction bases unmatched: 1. This CDR3 is 15 amino acids long. Germline assignment: CDR1 SGDLS and CDR2 YYNGEE. CDR3 sequence reads: CASSVTSGGNNEQFF. Written as DNA, the CDR3 is TGTGCCAGCAGCGTAACTAGCGGGGGGAACAATGAGCAGTTCTTC.